Listed below are T cell receptor beta chains from one sample, sequenced in a study of beta chain features in type 1 diabetes. The data were produced by immunoSEQ multiplex PCR, yet TCRdb's version contains in-frame clones alone and is incomplete. The table includes about 340,000 clones, roughly 8% detected once. Specimen: central memory CD4+ T cells from blood. Source of these receptors: a woman under 30 in good health. CDR3s include the opening cysteine and the closing phenylalanine or tryptophan. The order of the fields is J gene, D gene, V gene, clone size, CDR3 DNA, CDR3 protein. The D gene is left open where the match is weak. Clone size is shown for a subset of rows, as once, few, many or a class of expanded clone.

TRBJ2-7	NA	TRBV9	few	TGTGCCAGCAGCGTAGGGGTTAATTCGGGGTTCGACGAGCAGTACTTC	CASSVGVNSGFDEQYF
TRBJ1-3	NA	TRBV28	NA	TGTGCCAGCCATTCCGGGACTTCGGGCAACACCATATATTTT	CASHSGTSGNTIYF
TRBJ2-7	NA	TRBV5-1	many	TGCGCCAGCAGCTTGGGTATCGGACTATCCTACGAGCAGTACTTC	CASSLGIGLSYEQYF
TRBJ1-2	TRBD1	TRBV4-2	NA	TGTGCCAGCAGCCAAGTGGGGACAGGGGGGTACTATGGCTACACCTTC	CASSQVGTGGYYGYTF
TRBJ2-5	TRBD1	TRBV7-2	NA	TGTGCCAGCAGCTCCCGGACAGGGGCGGGAGAGACCCAGTACTTC	CASSSRTGAGETQYF
TRBJ2-1	NA	TRBV28	NA	TGTGCCAGCTGGACTAGGAGACAGGCGCCCTACAATGAGCAGTTCTTC	CASWTRRQAPYNEQFF
TRBJ2-1	NA	TRBV2	few	TGTGCCAGCAGTGAAAAGTTCTTC	CASSEKFF
TRBJ1-2	TRBD1	TRBV2	NA	TGTGCCAGCACCCGGGACAGTCAGGCGTTCTATGGCTACACCTTC	CASTRDSQAFYGYTF
TRBJ2-2	NA	TRBV5-1	many	TGCGCCAGCAGCTTGGCCCCACAGGGGAACACCGGGGAGCTGTTTTTT	CASSLAPQGNTGELFF
TRBJ1-1	NA	TRBV28	NA	TGTGCCAGCAGCTCACCCCCGGGACAAATGAACACTGAAGCTTTCTTT	CASSSPPGQMNTEAFF
TRBJ1-4	TRBD1	TRBV28	NA	TGTGCCAGCAGTCAGGCGGGACAGGGAAACGAAAAACTGTTTTTT	CASSQAGQGNEKLFF
TRBJ2-5	NA	TRBV2	few	TGTGCCAGCAGTGAAGGGGCAGGGGTAGAGACCCAGTACTTC	CASSEGAGVETQYF
TRBJ1-1	NA	TRBV11-2	NA	TGTGCCAGCAGCTTAGATACTATTTCATCCGGGCGACAGTCCTTT	CASSLDTISSGRQSF
TRBJ2-7	NA	TRBV29-1	NA	TGCAGCGTTTTATCGGAGCGTTCCTACGAGCAGTACTTC	CSVLSERSYEQYF
TRBJ2-3	TRBD1	TRBV25-1	few	TGTGCCAGCAGTAGACAGGACAGGGGCCTTCTGGATACGCAGTATTTT	CASSRQDRGLLDTQYF
TRBJ1-2	NA	TRBV12-5	few	TGTGCTAGTGGTTTGGACAATTGGGACCCCACCTTC	CASGLDNWDPTF
TRBJ2-5	NA	TRBV7-2	many	TGTGCCAGCAGCTCGACAACAGGGGAGACCCAGTACTTC	CASSSTTGETQYF
TRBJ1-6	NA	TRBV14	NA	TGTGCCAGCAGCCACTACCAGGGACGAATCCTCCACTTT	CASSHYQGRILHF
TRBJ1-1	NA	TRBV7-9	NA	TGTGCCAGCAGCTTAGATGCAGGCACTGAAGCTTTCTTT	CASSLDAGTEAFF
TRBJ2-3	NA	TRBV5-4	few	TGTGCCAGCAGCTCTGGACCAGACACAGATACGCAGTATTTT	CASSSGPDTDTQYF
TRBJ2-7	NA	TRBV5-4	few	TGTGCCAGCAGCTTGGGCCACTCCTACGAGCAGTACTTC	CASSLGHSYEQYF
TRBJ2-5	NA	TRBV2	few	TGTGCCAGCAAAGGAGGACAGTGGGGTCACCAAGAGACCCAGTACTTC	CASKGGQWGHQETQYF
TRBJ2-7	NA	TRBV6-5	few	TGTGCCAGCAGTTATCGCTGGAACAGCTACGAGCAGTACTTC	CASSYRWNSYEQYF
TRBJ1-5	NA	TRBV7-3	few	TGTGCCAGCAGCTTATACCCCAATCAGCCCCAGCATTTT	CASSLYPNQPQHF
TRBJ2-5	TRBD2	TRBV5-4	NA	TGTGCCAGCAGCCGGGGGGGGCCGGGTCAAGAGACCCAGTACTTC	CASSRGGPGQETQYF
TRBJ2-3	TRBD2	TRBV15	NA	TGTGCCACCAGCAGAGATCGGTCTAGCGGGAGTCGCGCAGATACGCAGTATTTT	CATSRDRSSGSRADTQYF
TRBJ2-5	NA	TRBV4-3	few	TGCGCCAGCAGCCAAGGATTCGGGCAGGGAGTAGAGACCCAGTACTTC	CASSQGFGQGVETQYF
TRBJ2-3	NA	TRBV21-1	few	TGTGCCAGCAGCGGAGGAACGTGCCGGGGGGATACGCAGTATTTT	CASSGGTCRGDTQYF
TRBJ2-3	NA	TRBV7-3	NA	TGTGCCAGCAGCTTAAGGGCTCGTGTAGATACGCAGTATTTT	CASSLRARVDTQYF
TRBJ1-2	NA	TRBV7-2	NA	TGTGCCAGCAGCTTAGGTTTCCGGCATAACTATGGCTACACCTTC	CASSLGFRHNYGYTF
TRBJ2-7	TRBD2	TRBV6-1	few	TGTGCCAGCAGTGGGACTAGCGGATACGAGCAGTACTTC	CASSGTSGYEQYF